This TCR beta chain came from a study of Graves' ophthalmopathy and Graves' hyperthyroidism. TCR beta CDR3 amplification used RNA transcripts. An initial RT-PCR round employing HTBI primers preceded a second-round multiplex PCR. MiXCR, run by TCRdb on the multiplex PCR reads, gives a single entry per CDR3 protein. There are 210,000 or so distinct CDR3 sequences in the sample; around 28% occur only once, and over 7.5% lies in the top ten. This clonotype was observed a few times. Germline assignment: CDR1 LNHDA and CDR2 SQIVND (reference sequence). V was pared by 7 bases and J by 8 bases, with 14 bases between. The length of the CDR3 is 12 residues. Patients were left out if they had other autoimmune diseases, uncontrolled infections, pregnancy or lactation.

This clonotype originated in a man aged 45 to 65 with Graves' ophthalmopathy. Sequencing was performed on peripheral blood. The chain couples TRBV19 to TRBJ1-2, with D uncertain. Here the CDR3 DNA reads TGTGCCAGTACTCAGACATCCACCGGCTACACCTTC. Residues: CASTQTSTGYTF.